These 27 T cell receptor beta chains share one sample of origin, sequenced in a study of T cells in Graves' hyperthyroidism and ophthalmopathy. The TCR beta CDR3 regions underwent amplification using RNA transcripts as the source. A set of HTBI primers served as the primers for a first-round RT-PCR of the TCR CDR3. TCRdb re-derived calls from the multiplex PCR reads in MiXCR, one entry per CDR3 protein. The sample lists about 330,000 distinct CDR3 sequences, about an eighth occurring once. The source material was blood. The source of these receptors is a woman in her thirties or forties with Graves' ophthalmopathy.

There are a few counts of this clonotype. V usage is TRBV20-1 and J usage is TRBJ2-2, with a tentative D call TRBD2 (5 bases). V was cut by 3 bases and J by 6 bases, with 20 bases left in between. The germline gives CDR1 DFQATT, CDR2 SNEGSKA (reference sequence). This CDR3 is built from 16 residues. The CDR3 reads CSASEGLSPPPGELFF. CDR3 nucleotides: TGCAGTGCTAGTGAAGGACTTAGTCCCCCACCCGGGGAGCTGTTTTTT.

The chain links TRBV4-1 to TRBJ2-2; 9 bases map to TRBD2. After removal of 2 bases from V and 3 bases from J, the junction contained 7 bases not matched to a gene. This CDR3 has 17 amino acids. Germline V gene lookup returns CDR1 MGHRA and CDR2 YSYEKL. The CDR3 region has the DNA TGCGCCAGCAGCCAACCTCCTAGCGGGGTCGACACCGGGGAGCTGTTTTTT. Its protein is CASSQPPSGVDTGELFF.

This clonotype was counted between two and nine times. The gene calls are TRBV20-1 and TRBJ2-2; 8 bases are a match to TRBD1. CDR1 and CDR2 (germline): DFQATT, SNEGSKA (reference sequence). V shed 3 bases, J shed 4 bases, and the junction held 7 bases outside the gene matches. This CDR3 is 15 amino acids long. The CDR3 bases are TGCAGTGCTAGCGGGCATACAGGGGGCACCGGGGAGCTGTTTTTT. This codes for CSASGHTGGTGELFF.

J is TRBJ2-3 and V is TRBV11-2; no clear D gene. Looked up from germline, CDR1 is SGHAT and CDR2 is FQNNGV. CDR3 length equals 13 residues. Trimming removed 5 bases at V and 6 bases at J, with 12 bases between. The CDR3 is CASSPTPQDTQYF. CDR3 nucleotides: TGTGCCAGCAGCCCCACCCCCCAGGATACGCAGTATTTT. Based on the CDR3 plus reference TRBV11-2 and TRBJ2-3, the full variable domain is EAGVAQSPRYKIIEKRQSVAFWCNPISGHATLYWYQQILGQGPKLLIQFQNNGVVDDSQLPKDRFSAERLKGVDSTLKIQPAKLEDSAVYLCASSPTPQDTQYFGPGTRLTVL.

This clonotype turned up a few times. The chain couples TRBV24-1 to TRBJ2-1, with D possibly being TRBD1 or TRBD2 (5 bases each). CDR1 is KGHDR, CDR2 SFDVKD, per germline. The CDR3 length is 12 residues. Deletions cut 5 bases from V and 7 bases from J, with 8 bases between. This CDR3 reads CATSVWGNEQFF. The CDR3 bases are TGTGCCACCAGTGTTTGGGGGAATGAGCAGTTCTTC.

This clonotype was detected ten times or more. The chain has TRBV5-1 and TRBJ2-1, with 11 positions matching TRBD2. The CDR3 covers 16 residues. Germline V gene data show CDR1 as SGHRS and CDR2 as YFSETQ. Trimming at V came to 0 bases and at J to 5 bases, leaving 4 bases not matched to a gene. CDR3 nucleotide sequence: TGCGCCAGCAGCTTGGGACTAGCGGGGTATGACAATGAGCAGTTCTTC. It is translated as CASSLGLAGYDNEQFF.

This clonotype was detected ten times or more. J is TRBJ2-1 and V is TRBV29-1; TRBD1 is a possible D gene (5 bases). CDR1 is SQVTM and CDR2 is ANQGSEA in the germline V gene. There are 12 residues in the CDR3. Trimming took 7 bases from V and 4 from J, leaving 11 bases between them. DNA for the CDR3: TGCAGCGCCCCCAGGGCATACAATGAGCAGTTCTTC. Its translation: CSAPRAYNEQFF.

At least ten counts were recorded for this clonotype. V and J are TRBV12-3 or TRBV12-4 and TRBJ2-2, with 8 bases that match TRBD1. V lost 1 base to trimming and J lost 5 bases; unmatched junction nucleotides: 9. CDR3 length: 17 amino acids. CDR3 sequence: CASSLVRTGKGTGELFF. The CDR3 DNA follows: TGTGCCAGCAGTTTAGTCCGGACAGGGAAAGGGACCGGGGAGCTGTTTTTT.

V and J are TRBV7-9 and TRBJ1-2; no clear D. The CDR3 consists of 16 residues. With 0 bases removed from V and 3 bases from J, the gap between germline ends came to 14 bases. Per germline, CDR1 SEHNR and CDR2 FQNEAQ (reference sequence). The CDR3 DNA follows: TGTGCCAGCAGCTTAGCGTTTTCGGGTAGTGACTATGGCTACACCTTC. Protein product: CASSLAFSGSDYGYTF.

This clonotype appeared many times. The CDR3 reads CATSSIPYNEQFF. DNA for the CDR3: TGTGCCACCAGCAGCATCCCCTACAATGAGCAGTTCTTC. The chain recombines TRBV15 with TRBJ2-1; D gene unclear. The V end was cut by 3 bases, the J end by 2 bases, with 5 bases between. Germline V gene data show CDR1 as LNHNV and CDR2 as YYDKDF (reference sequence). This CDR3 has 13 amino acids.

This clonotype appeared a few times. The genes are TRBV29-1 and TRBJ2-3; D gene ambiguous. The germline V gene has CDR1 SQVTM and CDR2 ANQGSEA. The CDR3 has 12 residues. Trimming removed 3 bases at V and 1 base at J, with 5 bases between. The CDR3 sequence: CSVDLGTDTQYF. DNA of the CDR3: TGCAGCGTTGATCTGGGCACAGATACGCAGTATTTT.

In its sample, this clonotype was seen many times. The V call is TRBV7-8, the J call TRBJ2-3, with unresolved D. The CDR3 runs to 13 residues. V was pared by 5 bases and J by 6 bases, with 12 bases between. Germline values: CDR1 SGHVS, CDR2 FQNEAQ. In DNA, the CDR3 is TGTGCCAGCAGCCCCATCGGGTTTGATACGCAGTATTTT. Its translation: CASSPIGFDTQYF.

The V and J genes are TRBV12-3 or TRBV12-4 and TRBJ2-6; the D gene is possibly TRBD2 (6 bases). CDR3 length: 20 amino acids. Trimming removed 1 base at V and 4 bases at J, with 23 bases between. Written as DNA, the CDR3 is TGTGCCAGCAGTTTAGGCCCGCTAGGGGTCGCGGGAAGCGGGGCCAACGTCCTGACTTTC. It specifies CASSLGPLGVAGSGANVLTF.

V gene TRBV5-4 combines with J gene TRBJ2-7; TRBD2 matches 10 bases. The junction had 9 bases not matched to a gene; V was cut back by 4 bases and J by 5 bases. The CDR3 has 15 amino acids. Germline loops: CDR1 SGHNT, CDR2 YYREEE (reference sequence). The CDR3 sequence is CASSPTSGINDEQYF. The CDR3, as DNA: TGTGCCAGCAGCCCAACTAGCGGGATAAACGACGAGCAGTACTTC.

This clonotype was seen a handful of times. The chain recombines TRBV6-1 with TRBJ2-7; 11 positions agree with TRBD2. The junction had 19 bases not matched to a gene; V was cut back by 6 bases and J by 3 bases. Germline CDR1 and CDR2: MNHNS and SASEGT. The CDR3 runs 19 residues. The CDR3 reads CASRNTGWGTSGGIYEQYF. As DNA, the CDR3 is TGTGCCAGCAGAAACACAGGTTGGGGTACTAGCGGGGGTATCTACGAGCAGTACTTC.

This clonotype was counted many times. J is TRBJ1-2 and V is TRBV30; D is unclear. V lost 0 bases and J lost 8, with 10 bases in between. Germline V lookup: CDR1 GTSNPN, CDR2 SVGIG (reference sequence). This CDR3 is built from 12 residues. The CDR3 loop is CAWSVGDRGYTF. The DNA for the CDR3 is TGTGCCTGGAGTGTGGGAGATCGAGGCTACACCTTC.

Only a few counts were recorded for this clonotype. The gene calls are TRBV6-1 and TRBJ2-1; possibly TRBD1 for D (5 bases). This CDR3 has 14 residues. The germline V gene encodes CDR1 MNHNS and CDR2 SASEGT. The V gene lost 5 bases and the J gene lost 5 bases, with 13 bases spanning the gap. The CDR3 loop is CASSQGAGNNEQFF. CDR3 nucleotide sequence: TGTGCCAGCAGTCAGGGTGCTGGGAACAATGAGCAGTTCTTC.

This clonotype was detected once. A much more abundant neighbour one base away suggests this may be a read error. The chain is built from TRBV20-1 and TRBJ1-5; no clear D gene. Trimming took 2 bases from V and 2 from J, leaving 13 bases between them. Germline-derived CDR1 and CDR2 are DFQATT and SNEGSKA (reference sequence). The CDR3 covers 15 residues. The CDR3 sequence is CSARPNTLRNQPQHF. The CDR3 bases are TGCAGTGCTAGACCGAACACCTTACGCAATCAGCCCCAGCATTTT.

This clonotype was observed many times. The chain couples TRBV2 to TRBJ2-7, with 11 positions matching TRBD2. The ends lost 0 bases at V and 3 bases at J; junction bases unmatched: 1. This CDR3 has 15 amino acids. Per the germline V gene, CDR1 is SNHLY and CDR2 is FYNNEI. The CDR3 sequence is CASSEAGTSGYEQYF. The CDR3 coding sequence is TGTGCCAGCAGTGAAGCCGGGACTAGCGGCTACGAGCAGTACTTC.

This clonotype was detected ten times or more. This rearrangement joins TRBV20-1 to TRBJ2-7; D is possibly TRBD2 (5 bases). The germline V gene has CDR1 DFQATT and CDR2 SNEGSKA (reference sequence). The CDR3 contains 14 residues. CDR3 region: CSALRRPSLYEQYF. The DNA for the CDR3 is TGCAGCGCTCTTCGGAGGCCCAGCCTCTACGAGCAGTACTTC.

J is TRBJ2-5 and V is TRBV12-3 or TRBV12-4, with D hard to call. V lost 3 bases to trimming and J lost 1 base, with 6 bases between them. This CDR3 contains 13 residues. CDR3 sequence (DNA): TGTGCCAGCAGTTTTTGGTCCCAAGAGACCCAGTACTTC. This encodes CASSFWSQETQYF.

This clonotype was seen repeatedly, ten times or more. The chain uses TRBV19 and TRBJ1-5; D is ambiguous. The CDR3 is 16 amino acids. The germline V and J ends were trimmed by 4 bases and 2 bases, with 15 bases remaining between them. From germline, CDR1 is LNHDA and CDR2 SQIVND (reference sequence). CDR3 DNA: TGTGCCAGTAGTAATAGGGCTCATGCTGGCAATCAGCCCCAGCATTTT. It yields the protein CASSNRAHAGNQPQHF.

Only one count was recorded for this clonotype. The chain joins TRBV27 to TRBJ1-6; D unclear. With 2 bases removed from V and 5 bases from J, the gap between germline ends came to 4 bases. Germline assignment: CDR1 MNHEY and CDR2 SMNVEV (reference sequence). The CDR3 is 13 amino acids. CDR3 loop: CASSLPNNSPLHF. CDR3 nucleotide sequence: TGTGCCAGCAGTTTACCCAATAATTCACCCCTCCACTTT.

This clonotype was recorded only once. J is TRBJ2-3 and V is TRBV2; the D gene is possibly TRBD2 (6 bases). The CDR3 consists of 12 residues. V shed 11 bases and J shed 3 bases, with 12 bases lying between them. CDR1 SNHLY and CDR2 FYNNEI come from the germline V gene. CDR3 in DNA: TGTGCCGGTCCGGGGGAGACAGATACGCAGTATTTT. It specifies CAGPGETDTQYF.

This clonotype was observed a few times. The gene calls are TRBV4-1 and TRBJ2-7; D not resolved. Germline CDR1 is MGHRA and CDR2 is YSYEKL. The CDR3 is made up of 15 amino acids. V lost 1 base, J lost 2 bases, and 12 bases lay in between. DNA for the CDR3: TGCGCCAGCAGCCAAGTCACAGACGGAACCTACGAGCAGTACTTC. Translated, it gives CASSQVTDGTYEQYF.

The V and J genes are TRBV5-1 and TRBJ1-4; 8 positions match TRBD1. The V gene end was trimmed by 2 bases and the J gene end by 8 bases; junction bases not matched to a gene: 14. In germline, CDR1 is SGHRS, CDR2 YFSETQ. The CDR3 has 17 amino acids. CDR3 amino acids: CASSFGGPGTGQEKLFF. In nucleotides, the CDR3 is TGCGCCAGCAGCTTTGGGGGCCCCGGGACAGGTCAAGAAAAACTGTTTTTT.

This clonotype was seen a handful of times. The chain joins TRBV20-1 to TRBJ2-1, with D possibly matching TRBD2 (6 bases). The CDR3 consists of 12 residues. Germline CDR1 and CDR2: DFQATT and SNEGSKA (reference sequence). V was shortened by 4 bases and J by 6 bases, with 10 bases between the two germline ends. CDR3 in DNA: TGCAGTGCTACACCGACTAGCAATGAGCAGTTCTTC. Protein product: CSATPTSNEQFF.